This T cell receptor (beta chain) was observed in a study of radiation and T cells in renal cell carcinoma. Broader study findings: From baseline, blood top tumor clonotypes peaked at 2 weeks post-radiation.

For this clone: Its antigen is still unknown.

TCRdb keeps only in-frame clones here, not all; method: immunoSEQ multiplex PCR. This sample yields around 180,000 clones, of which about 87% are seen a single time; over 9% belongs to the top ten. Time point meaning: blood 4 weeks post-SBRT, at nephrectomy. Treatment in this sample: 15 Gy SBRT to primary tumor, nephrectomy 4 weeks later. Nephrectomy followed 15 Gy stereotactic body radiation by 4 weeks. The tumor was a clear cell renal cell carcinoma. The ends lost 3 bases at V and 5 bases at J; junction bases unmatched: 6. The CDR3 consists of 14 residues. The V gene's germline CDR1 is SGDLS and CDR2 YYNGEE.

This chain links TRBV9 with TRBJ1-2; 8 bases line up with TRBD1. This specimen was blood, taken from a patient whose treatment included radiotherapy and nephrectomy. The TCR was taken from a woman in her 50s with renal cell carcinoma. CDR3 nucleotide sequence: TGTGCCAGCAGCGCCCAGGGGGCATTGTATGGCTACACCTTC. This encodes CASSAQGALYGYTF. Variable domain in full (rest from reference TRBV9 and TRBJ1-2): DSGVTQTPKHLITATGQRVTLRCSPRSGDLSVYWYQQSLDQGLQFLIQYYNGEERAKGNILERFSAQQFPDLHSELNLSSLELGDSALYFCASSAQGALYGYTFGSGTRLTVV.